A selection of T cell receptor beta chains follows, all from one sample in a study of T-cell reconstitution after alpha-beta-depleted transplantation in children. TCRdb independently ran MiXCR on the PCR reads; one entry per CDR3 protein. Of roughly 500,000 distinct CDR3 sequences in the sample, around 17% were seen once. Specimen: PBMCs from the stem cell graft donor, collected from the stem cell graft. The receptors were gathered from a human donor who donated a stem cell graft to a child with acute lymphoblastic leukemia. The CDR3 runs from the conserved cysteine through the conserved F or W.

v_call	cdr3_aa
TRBV5-1	CASSLEGGESGYGYTF
TRBV7-9	CASNPGGGWNEQFF
TRBV5-6	CASSLAGTAYEAFF
TRBV25-1	CASCHALGQGGDEKLFF
TRBV12-3/TRBV12-4	CASSLFGEWALGGYTF
TRBV4-1	CASSPISSDSTYEQYF
TRBV5-1	CASSLARDGRETQYF
TRBV4-1	CASSHHRGPFSNQPQHF
TRBV4-1	CASSPGREGRVNTEAFF
TRBV18	CASSPRMGGGHTDTQYF
TRBV7-9	CASSPSSGGPRLVF
TRBV5-1	CASSPSRNNEQYF
TRBV6-5	CASSYNPSIYNEQFF
TRBV2	CASARDRDYEQYF
TRBV9	CASSGRQDLYEQYF
TRBV25-1	CASRESDRGFEAFF
TRBV29-1	CSALTDTQYF
TRBV5-1	CSSRHPEDGSSYEQYF
TRBV25-1	CASSENYPGVGHEQYF
TRBV4-1	CASSRRLAGGAGELFF
TRBV7-9	CASSFIRGEQYF
TRBV7-3	CASSMPPEDTQYF
TRBV29-1	CSVEKGLAGVVEETQYF
TRBV29-1	CSVQQGGTEAFF
TRBV5-1	CASTRGQGAYEQYF
TRBV5-1	CASSLNAGDTGELFF
TRBV27	CASSLTPGHYEQYF
TRBV20-1	CSARSRGAEAFF
TRBV5-1	CASGPAGPLGEQFF
TRBV12-3/TRBV12-4	CASSPAGVRETQYF
TRBV7-9	CAGSLVLETQYF
TRBV7-8	CASSAGLGVAGKETQYF
TRBV5-1	CASSPSGTRETQYF
TRBV20-1	CSARGIPSYEQYF
TRBV2	CANTGTEANTGELFF
TRBV11-2	CASSLDFVIAGNEQFF
TRBV19	CASSPDQGQVPGGANVLTF
TRBV15	CATSRDGNTGELFF
TRBV29-1	CSVEDPRTGELFF
TRBV6-2/TRBV6-3	CASSYPLLGLASPINEQFF
TRBV20-1	CSAAQGALLEQYF
TRBV12-3/TRBV12-4	CASSSAILSVADTQYF
TRBV6-1	CASRGRGLAGYNEQFF
TRBV20-1	CSAPSQGTEAFF
TRBV6-4	CASSDSGDDTQYF
TRBV12-3/TRBV12-4	CASSLYEKLFF
TRBV12-3/TRBV12-4	CASSLGKLAGNTGELFF
TRBV27	CASSLSGGSPYEQYF